The entry that follows covers one T cell receptor beta chain sequence. Assay used: immunoSEQ multiplex PCR; TCRdb lists only in-frame clones, some missing. The repertoire holds fewer than 130,000 clones, with 72% as singletons. This sample was included in a study of blood T cell repertoires in COVID-19. Study in general: COVID-19 samples collected from the United States, Italy and Spain covered acute and convalescent phases.

The germline V and J ends were trimmed by 7 bases and 5 bases, with 17 bases remaining between them. The CDR3 runs to 15 residues. Germline V gene data show CDR1 as LNHDA and CDR2 as SQIVND (reference sequence). Sequencing was done on a sample of peripheral blood. The receptor's source is a woman in her fifties or sixties with acute or convalescent COVID-19. V usage is TRBV19 and J usage is TRBJ1-4; unclear D gene. In DNA, the CDR3 is TGTGCCAGTAACCAAGGGAGCCGGTTGAATGAAAAACTGTTTTTT. Its translation: CASNQGSRLNEKLFF.